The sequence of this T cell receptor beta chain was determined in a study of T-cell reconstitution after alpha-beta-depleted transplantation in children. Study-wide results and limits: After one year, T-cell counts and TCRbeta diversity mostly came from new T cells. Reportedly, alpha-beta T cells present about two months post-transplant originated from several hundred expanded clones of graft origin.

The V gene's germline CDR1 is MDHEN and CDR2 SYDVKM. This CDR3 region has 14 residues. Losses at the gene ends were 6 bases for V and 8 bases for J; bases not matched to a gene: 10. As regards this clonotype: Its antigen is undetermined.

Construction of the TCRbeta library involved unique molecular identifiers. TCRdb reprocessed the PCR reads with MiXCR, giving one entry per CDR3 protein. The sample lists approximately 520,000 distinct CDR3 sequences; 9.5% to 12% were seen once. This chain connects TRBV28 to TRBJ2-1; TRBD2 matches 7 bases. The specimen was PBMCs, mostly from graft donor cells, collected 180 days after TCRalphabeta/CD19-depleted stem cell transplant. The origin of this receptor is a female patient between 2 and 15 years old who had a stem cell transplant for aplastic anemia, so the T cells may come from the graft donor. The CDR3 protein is CASSPPGLGHEQFF. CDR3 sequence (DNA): TGTGCCAGCAGCCCCCCTGGACTAGGCCATGAGCAGTTCTTC.